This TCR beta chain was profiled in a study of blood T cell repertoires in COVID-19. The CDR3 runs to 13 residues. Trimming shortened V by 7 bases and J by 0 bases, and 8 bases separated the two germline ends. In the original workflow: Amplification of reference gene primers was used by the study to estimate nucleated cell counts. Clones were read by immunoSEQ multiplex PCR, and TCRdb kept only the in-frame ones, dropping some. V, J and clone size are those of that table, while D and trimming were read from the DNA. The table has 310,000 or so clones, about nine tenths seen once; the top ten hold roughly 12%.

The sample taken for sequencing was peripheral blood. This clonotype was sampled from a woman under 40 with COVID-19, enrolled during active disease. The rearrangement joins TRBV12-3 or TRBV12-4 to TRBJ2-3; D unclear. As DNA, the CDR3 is TGTGCCAGCACCCCCAGTAGCACAGATACGCAGTATTTT. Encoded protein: CASTPSSTDTQYF.